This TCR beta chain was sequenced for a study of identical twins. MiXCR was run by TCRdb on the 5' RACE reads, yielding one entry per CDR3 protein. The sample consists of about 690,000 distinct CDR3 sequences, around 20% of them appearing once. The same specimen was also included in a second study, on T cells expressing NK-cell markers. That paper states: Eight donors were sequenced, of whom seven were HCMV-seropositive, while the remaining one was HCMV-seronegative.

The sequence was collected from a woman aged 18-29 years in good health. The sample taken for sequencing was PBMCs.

DNA of the CDR3: TGTGCCAGCAGCCGGGACAGGGTAGATGAGCAGTTCTTC. Amino acid sequence: CASSRDRVDEQFF. The chain is built from TRBV11-3 and TRBJ2-1; 9 positions agree with TRBD1. Losses at the gene ends were 5 bases for V and 8 bases for J; bases not matched to a gene: 4. The CDR3 contains 13 residues. CDR1 is SGHNT, CDR2 YENEEA, per germline.